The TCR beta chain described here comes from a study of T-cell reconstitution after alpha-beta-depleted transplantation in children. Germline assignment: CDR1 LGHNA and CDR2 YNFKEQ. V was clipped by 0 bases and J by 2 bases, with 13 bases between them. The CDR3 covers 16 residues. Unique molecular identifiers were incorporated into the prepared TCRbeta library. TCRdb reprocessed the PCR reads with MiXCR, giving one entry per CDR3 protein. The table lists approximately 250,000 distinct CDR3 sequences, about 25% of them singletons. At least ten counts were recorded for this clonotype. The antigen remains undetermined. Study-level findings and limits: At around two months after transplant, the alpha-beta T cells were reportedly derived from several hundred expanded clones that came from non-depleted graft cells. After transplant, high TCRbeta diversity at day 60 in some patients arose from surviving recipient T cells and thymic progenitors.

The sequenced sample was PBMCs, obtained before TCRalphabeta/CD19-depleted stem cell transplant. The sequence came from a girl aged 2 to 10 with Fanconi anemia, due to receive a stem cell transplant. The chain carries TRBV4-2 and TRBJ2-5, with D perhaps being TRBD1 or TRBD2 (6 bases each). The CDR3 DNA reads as TGTGCCAGCAGCCAAGATCGTGGGGGGCTTCAAGAGACCCAGTACTTC. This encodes CASSQDRGGLQETQYF.